This T cell receptor beta chain appears in the sequencing data of a study of blood T cell repertoires in COVID-19. Whole-study context: From the United States, Italy and Spain came samples of acute and convalescent COVID-19. T cells, B-cell-depleted T cells, or PBMCs supplied cDNA or gDNA.

This CDR3 contains 16 residues. After removal of 7 bases from V and 0 bases from J, the junction contained 6 bases not matched to a gene. Germline V gives CDR1 MDHEN, CDR2 SYDVKM. In the original analysis: Researchers report that nucleated cell counts were estimated from reference gene primer amplification. TCRdb's table, derived via immunoSEQ multiplex PCR, lists solely in-frame clones and lacks some. That table supplies the V and J calls and clone size; D and trimming were determined from the DNA. The data show some 97,000 clones, 88% seen once. This TCR derives from a woman aged 60-75 years with acute or convalescent COVID-19. The chain uses TRBV28 and TRBJ2-6; the match to TRBD1 covers 7 bases. The specimen was peripheral blood. The CDR3 sequence is CASNQGVSSGANVLTF. The CDR3 DNA is TGTGCCAGCAACCAGGGGGTAAGCTCTGGGGCCAACGTCCTGACTTTC.